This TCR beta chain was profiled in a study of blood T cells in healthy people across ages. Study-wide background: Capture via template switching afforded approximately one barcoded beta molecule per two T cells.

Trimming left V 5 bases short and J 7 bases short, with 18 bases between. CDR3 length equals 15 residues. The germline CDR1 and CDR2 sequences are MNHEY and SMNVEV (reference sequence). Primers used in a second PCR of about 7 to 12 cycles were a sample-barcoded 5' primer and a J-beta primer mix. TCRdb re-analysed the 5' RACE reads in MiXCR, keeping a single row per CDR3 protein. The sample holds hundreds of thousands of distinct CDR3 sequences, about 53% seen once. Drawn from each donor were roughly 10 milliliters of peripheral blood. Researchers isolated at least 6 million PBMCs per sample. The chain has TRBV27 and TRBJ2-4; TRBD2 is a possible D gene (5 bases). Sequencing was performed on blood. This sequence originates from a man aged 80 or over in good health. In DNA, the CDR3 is TGTGCCAGCAGTCCGGGGAGCGAGAGAGTGAACATTCAGTACTTC. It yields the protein CASSPGSERVNIQYF.